The clone carrying this T cell receptor (beta chain) has at least ten counts. CDR1 and CDR2 (germline): LGHNT, FRNRAP. Trimming removed 5 bases at V and 2 bases at J, with 12 bases between. This CDR3 has 15 amino acids. This entry comes from a study of early T cells in non-severe SARS-CoV-2 infection. Unique molecular identifier tags were affixed to discrete cDNA molecules. TCRdb itself ran the 5' RACE reads through MiXCR, one entry per CDR3 protein. The sample includes some 71,000 distinct CDR3 sequences, 12% to 15% of them seen just once. The sequenced sample consisted of whole blood. The source is an adult who was a healthcare worker with PCR-confirmed SARS-CoV-2 infection or an uninfected control (not recorded which). The rearrangement uses TRBV12-5 and TRBJ2-2; no reliable D call. CDR3: CASGLSRGNTGELFF. CDR3 DNA sequence: TGTGCTAGTGGTCTCTCCAGAGGTAACACCGGGGAGCTGTTTTTT.